Below, one TCR beta chain is given with its context. The specificity of this receptor is unknown. No base quality information exists; no much larger clone differs at one position. TCRbeta CDR3 regions were amplified from genomic DNA using the immunoSEQ Assay, a bias-controlled multiplex PCR. Under the source paper's analysis protocol: The number of nucleated cells in each sample was estimated by amplification of reference gene primers within the assay. To quantify the absolute abundance of each unique TCRbeta CDR3 rearrangement, sequence reads were collapsed and filtered. For each sample, productive Simpson clonality was calculated as the square root of Simpson's diversity index across productive rearrangements. TCRdb carries this immuneACCESS record with in-frame sequences only. Its versions omit some clonotypes, under half of them owing to an unresolved V gene in the studies checked, with the rest unexplained. V and J calls and clone size come straight from that table; D and trimming were deduced from the DNA. Within this sample are about 440,000 clones, with 90% of them counted one time only. The ten largest clones represent 0.6% of the sample.

Germline trimming: 7 bases from V, 4 bases from J; junction bases outside gene matches: 7. The germline V gene encodes CDR1 SQVTM and CDR2 ANQGSEA. Measured from the cysteine to the phenylalanine, the CDR3 is 13 residues long. Left in the record is the CDR3 DNA by itself, 39 bases read in frame from the first base. This record belongs to a study of blood T cell repertoires in COVID-19 (dated by TCRdb to 2018 to 2020). Looking at the study overall: Samples from collaborators originated in the United States, Italy and Spain and spanned both the acute and convalescent phases of COVID-19. The material from the prospective study consisted of cDNA or gDNA derived from T cells, B-cell-depleted T cells, or PBMCs. Subjects who had been exposed to COVID-19, were actively infected with it, or had recovered from it provided the deeply sampled blood TCRbeta repertoires that made up the dataset. A freely available public database, intended as a resource for researchers studying the immune response to SARS-CoV-2, is where the repertoires were released. The samples were drawn from two sources: the first 160 participants of the ongoing ImmuneRACE study, and over 950 subjects contributed by 6 global collaborators. The sample metadata nearly always contained a de-identified subject ID, COVID-19 status, age in years and sex. Where HLA class I and class II types were available, the types were taken from metadata supplied by the sample provider, not from assay-based typing. Paper-wide results and their limitations: The amount of clinical and demographic metadata varied by source and participant and was provided uncurated.

Participants in the prospective study were enrolled through a virtual design, were aged roughly 18 to 95 years, and lived in approximately 24 United States geographic areas. To assign participants to cohorts, the prospective study relied on clinical history that participants themselves reported in a screening survey and a study questionnaire. Recovered participants in ImmuneRACE Cohort 3 were defined as having two consecutive negative NP/OP PCR tests, clearance from a healthcare professional, or resolution of symptoms. Each participant in the prospective study had whole blood, serum and a nasopharyngeal or oropharyngeal swab collected by mobile phlebotomists. Additional blood draws and questionnaires over an approximately two-month period could optionally be provided by prospective study participants. Prospective study blood samples were shipped either frozen or at room temperature before DNA extraction.

The source of this sequence is a man younger than 30 who had recovered from COVID-19. The V and J segments used are TRBV29-1 and TRBJ1-3, and TRBD1 aligns with 7 junction nucleotides. Sequencing used PBMCs or T cells enriched from blood (not recorded which). The CDR3 protein is CSAVTGKGNTIYF. The DNA reads as follows: TGCAGCGCCGTGACAGGGAAAGGAAACACCATATATTTT.